Included here is one TCR beta chain sequence, with context. This specimen comes from a study of technical replicates of blood from several donors. Only in-frame clones appear in the TCRdb table, and some are missing; sequencing was by immunoSEQ multiplex PCR. The sample has tens of thousands of clones; 91% are singletons. The sample comprised PBMCs. The TCR originated in a human donor in good health. Some clones in this sample may be carry-over from other donors' samples.

The CDR3 region is CASSLGDISNQPQHF. The CDR3 coding sequence is TGCGCCAGCAGCTTGGGGGACATCAGCAATCAGCCCCAGCATTTT. The chain links TRBV5-1 to TRBJ1-5, with D tentatively TRBD1 (6 bases). The CDR3 runs 15 residues. Trimming cost V 0 bases and J 1 base, with 8 bases left between them. Germline values: CDR1 SGHRS, CDR2 YFSETQ.